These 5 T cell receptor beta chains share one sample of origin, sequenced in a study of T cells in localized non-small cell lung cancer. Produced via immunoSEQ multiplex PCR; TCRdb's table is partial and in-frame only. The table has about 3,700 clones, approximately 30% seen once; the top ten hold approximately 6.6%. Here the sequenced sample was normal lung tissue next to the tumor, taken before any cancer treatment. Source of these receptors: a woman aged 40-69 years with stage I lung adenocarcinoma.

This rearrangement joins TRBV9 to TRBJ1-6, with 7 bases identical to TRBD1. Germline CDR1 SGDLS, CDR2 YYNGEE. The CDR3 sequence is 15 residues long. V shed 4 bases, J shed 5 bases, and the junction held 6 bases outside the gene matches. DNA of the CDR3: TGTGCCAGCAGCCGGGACAGTTGGAATAATTCACCCCTCCACTTT. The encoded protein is CASSRDSWNNSPLHF.

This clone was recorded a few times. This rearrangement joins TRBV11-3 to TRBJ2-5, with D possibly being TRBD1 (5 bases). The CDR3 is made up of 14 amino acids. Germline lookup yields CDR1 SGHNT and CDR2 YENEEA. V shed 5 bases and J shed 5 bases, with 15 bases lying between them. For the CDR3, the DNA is TGTGCCAGCAGCCGACAGCTTAAATCGGAGACCCAGTACTTC. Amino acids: CASSRQLKSETQYF.

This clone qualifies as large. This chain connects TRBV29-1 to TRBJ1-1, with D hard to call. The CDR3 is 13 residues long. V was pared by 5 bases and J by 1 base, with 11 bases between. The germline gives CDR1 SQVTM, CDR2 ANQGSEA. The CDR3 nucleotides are TGCAGCGTTACAGTGATGGGGAACACTGAAGCTTTCTTT. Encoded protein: CSVTVMGNTEAFF.

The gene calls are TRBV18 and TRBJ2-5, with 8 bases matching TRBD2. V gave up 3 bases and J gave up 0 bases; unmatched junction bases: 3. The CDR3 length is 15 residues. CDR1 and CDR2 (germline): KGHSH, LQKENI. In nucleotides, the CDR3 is TGTGCCAGCTCACCTCCGGGGGGGTACCAAGAGACCCAGTACTTC. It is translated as CASSPPGGYQETQYF.

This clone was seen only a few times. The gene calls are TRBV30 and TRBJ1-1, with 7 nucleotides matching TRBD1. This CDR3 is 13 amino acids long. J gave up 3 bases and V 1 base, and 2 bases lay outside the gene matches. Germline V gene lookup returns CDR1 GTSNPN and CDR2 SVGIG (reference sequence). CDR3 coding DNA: TGTGCCTGGAGTGGGACAGGTGACACTGAAGCTTTCTTT. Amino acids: CAWSGTGDTEAFF.